Presented here are 27 T cell receptor beta chains from one specimen sequenced in a study of monozygotic twins with inflammatory bowel disease. TCRdb re-called the 5' RACE reads and catalogs CDR3 proteins one per entry, DNA excluded. Recorded for this sample: around 450,000 distinct CDR3 sequences. Specimen: blood. These receptors were collected from a human donor with ulcerative colitis or Crohn's disease, or a healthy co-twin of an affected twin (not recorded which).

The chain recombines TRBV7-2 with TRBJ2-3. Germline CDR1 reads SGHTA; CDR2 reads FQGNSA. The CDR3 spans 14 residues. The CDR3 loop is CASSIGRYPDTQYF.

The chain recombines TRBV7-9 with TRBJ2-5. This CDR3 has 14 amino acids. Germline values: CDR1 SEHNR, CDR2 FQNEAQ (reference sequence). CDR3 region: CASSSSNLKETQYF. The full variable domain, with the rest looked up from reference TRBV7-9 and TRBJ2-5, is DTGVSQNPRHKITKRGQNVTFRCDPISEHNRLYWYRQTLGQGPEFLTYFQNEAQLEKSRLLSDRFSAERPKGSFSTLEIQRTEQGDSAMYLCASSSSNLKETQYFGPGTRLLVL.

The genes are TRBV6-1 and TRBJ1-6; the TCRdb D gene call, TRBD1, has no DNA to confirm it. This CDR3 is built from 15 residues. The germline V gene has CDR1 MNHNS and CDR2 SASEGT. CDR3 in amino acids: CASSEAPRGISPLHF.

This chain uses TRBV5-1 with TRBJ1-4. The CDR3 consists of 16 residues. Germline CDR1 SGHRS, CDR2 YFSETQ. CDR3 region: CASSLETGAGGEKLFF.

V and J are TRBV6-1 and TRBJ2-1; there is no DNA to check the TCRdb D call of TRBD1. The CDR3 totals 15 residues. The germline gives CDR1 MNHNS, CDR2 SASEGT. The CDR3 loop reads CASSVGDRGGGEQFF.

The V gene is TRBV7-9, the J gene TRBJ2-1. The CDR3 has 17 residues. The germline CDR1 and CDR2 sequences are SEHNR and FQNEAQ (reference sequence). CDR3 sequence reads: CASSLALGGDSYNEQFF.

The genes are TRBV5-1 and TRBJ1-6. This CDR3 has 15 amino acids. Germline V lookup: CDR1 SGHRS, CDR2 YFSETQ. CDR3 sequence reads: CASSLAEGVDSPLHF.

V gene TRBV10-3 combines with J gene TRBJ2-1. Germline V gives CDR1 ENHRY, CDR2 SYGVKD. The length of the CDR3 is 11 residues. The CDR3 here is CAISDHNEQFF.

V usage is TRBV29-1 and J usage is TRBJ1-2. The germline CDR1 and CDR2 sequences are SQVTM and ANQGSEA. The CDR3 is 13 residues long. The chain's CDR3 is CSVGTDPNYGYTF.

The chain combines TRBV5-1 with TRBJ2-3; without DNA, the TCRdb call of TRBD1 cannot be checked. Germline lookup yields CDR1 SGHRS and CDR2 YFSETQ. There are 13 residues in the CDR3. The CDR3 loop reads CAYSQAPGDTQYF.

The chain carries TRBV20-1 and TRBJ2-7; the TRBD1 assignment by TCRdb is unverifiable without DNA. The CDR3 consists of 12 residues. CDR1 and CDR2 (germline): DFQATT, SNEGSKA (reference sequence). Here the CDR3 reads CSARAPDGEQYF.

The V and J genes are TRBV5-1 and TRBJ2-5; with no DNA, the TCRdb D assignment of TRBD1 cannot be verified. This CDR3 has 12 residues. Germline lookup yields CDR1 SGHRS and CDR2 YFSETQ. The CDR3: CASSGAKETQYF. The complete variable domain, with remaining parts taken from reference TRBV5-1 and TRBJ2-5, reads KAGVTQTPRYLIKTRGQQVTLSCSPISGHRSVSWYQQTPGQGLQFLFEYFSETQRNKGNFPGRFSGRQFSNSRSEMNVSTLELGDSALYLCASSGAKETQYFGPGTRLLVL.

The CDR3 region is CASSFSGRDLSFEAFF. This chain joins TRBV7-9 and TRBJ1-1; no DNA is available, so the TRBD1 call from TCRdb remains unchecked. The CDR3 is 16 amino acids. Germline CDR1 is SEHNR and CDR2 is FQNEAQ (reference sequence).

The chain recombines TRBV12-3 or TRBV12-4 with TRBJ1-5. The CDR3 loop spans 16 amino acids. The CDR3 reads CASSPGIYPRGQPQHF.

This chain joins TRBV6-5 and TRBJ1-3. The CDR3 sequence is 19 residues long. The V gene's germline CDR1 is MNHEY and CDR2 SVGAGI. CDR3: CASSYALPRQWGSGNTIYF.

This chain uses TRBV6-1 with TRBJ1-3; lacking DNA, the TRBD1 call made by TCRdb goes unchecked. Germline CDR1 MNHNS, CDR2 SASEGT. The CDR3 covers 15 residues. This chain's CDR3 is CASSTSQPHGNTIYF.

The chain has TRBV7-2 and TRBJ1-6. CDR1 is SGHTA and CDR2 is FQGNSA in the germline V gene. This CDR3 is 16 amino acids long. The CDR3 reads CASSLLATKRNSPLHF.

The chain uses TRBV4-3 and TRBJ2-1; the D call of TRBD1 rests on TCRdb alone, since no DNA is present to check it. The CDR3 sequence is 17 residues long. Germline CDR1 reads LGHNA; CDR2 reads YSLEER. CDR3 sequence reads: CASSPRSGTGSGNEQFF.

The V call is TRBV28, the J call TRBJ2-2. The CDR3 sequence is 13 residues long. CDR1 is MDHEN, CDR2 SYDVKM, per germline. Here the CDR3 reads CASSKRNTGELFF. The full variable domain, completed using reference TRBV28 and TRBJ2-2, is DVKVTQSSRYLVKRTGEKVFLECVQDMDHENMFWYRQDPGLGLRLIYFSYDVKMKEKGDIPEGYSVSREKKERFSLILESASTNQTSMYLCASSKRNTGELFFGEGSRLTVL.

The rearrangement uses TRBV29-1 and TRBJ1-1. Germline V gene lookup returns CDR1 SQVTM and CDR2 ANQGSEA. The CDR3 totals 14 residues. CDR3 amino acids: CSVDYRSMNTEAFF.

The chain has TRBV2 and TRBJ1-1. The germline CDR1 and CDR2 sequences are SNHLY and FYNNEI. The CDR3 is made up of 13 amino acids. CDR3 residues: CASSVHWNTEAFF.

The rearrangement uses TRBV24-1 and TRBJ2-3; absent DNA, TCRdb's TRBD2 call cannot be checked. This CDR3 is 14 amino acids long. Germline values: CDR1 KGHDR, CDR2 SFDVKD. The CDR3 reads CATSQTNSRDTQYF.

This sequence joins TRBV18 and TRBJ2-5; the D call from TCRdb, TRBD2, cannot be confirmed without DNA. This CDR3 has 17 residues. The V gene's germline CDR1 is KGHSH and CDR2 LQKENI. The CDR3 here is CASSPTVDRAQQETQYF.

This chain uses TRBV5-1 with TRBJ2-4. The CDR3 extends over 14 amino acids. Germline loops: CDR1 SGHRS, CDR2 YFSETQ. The CDR3: CASSLGIFGDIQYF.

The chain joins TRBV5-1 to TRBJ2-7; absent DNA, TCRdb's TRBD1 call cannot be checked. Germline CDR1 reads SGHRS; CDR2 reads YFSETQ. This CDR3 contains 14 residues. CDR3 loop: CASRVQDATYEQYF.

The rearrangement uses TRBV6-5 and TRBJ2-5; TCRdb designates TRBD1, a call that cannot be tested without DNA. The germline gives CDR1 MNHEY, CDR2 SVGAGI. CDR3 length: 15 amino acids. CDR3 sequence: CASSYPGSWGETQYF.

V and J are TRBV5-1 and TRBJ2-7; TCRdb designates TRBD1, a call that cannot be tested without DNA. Germline lookup yields CDR1 SGHRS and CDR2 YFSETQ. There are 14 residues in the CDR3. Here the CDR3 reads CASSSGSTSYEQYF.